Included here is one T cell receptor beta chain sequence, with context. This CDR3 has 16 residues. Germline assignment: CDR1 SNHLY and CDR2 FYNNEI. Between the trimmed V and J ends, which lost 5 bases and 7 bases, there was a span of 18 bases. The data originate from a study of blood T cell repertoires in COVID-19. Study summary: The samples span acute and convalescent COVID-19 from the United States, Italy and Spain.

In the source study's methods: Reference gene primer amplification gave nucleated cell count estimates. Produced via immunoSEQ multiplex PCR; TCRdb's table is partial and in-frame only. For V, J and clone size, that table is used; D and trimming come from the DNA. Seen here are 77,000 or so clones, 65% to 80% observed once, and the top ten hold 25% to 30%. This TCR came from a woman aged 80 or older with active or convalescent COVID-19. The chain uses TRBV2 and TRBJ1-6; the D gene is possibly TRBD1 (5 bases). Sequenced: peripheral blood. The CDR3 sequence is CASSNRRAPRNSPLHF. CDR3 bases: TGTGCCAGCAGTAATCGCAGGGCACCGCGGAATTCACCCCTCCACTTT.